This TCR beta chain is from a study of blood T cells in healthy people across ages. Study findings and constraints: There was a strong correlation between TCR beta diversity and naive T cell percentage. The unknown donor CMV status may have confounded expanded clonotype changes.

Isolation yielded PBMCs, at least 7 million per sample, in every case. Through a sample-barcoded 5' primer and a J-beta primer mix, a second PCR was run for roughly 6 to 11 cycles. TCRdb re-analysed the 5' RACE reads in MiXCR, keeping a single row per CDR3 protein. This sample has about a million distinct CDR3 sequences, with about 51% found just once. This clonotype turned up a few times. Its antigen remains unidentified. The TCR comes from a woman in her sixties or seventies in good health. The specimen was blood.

CDR3 sequence: CASRAQIAGANVLTF. The CDR3 region has the DNA TGTGCCAGCAGGGCCCAGATCGCTGGGGCCAACGTCCTGACTTTC. V is TRBV28 and J is TRBJ2-6; D remains ambiguous. The CDR3 has 15 amino acids. Germline CDR1 reads MDHEN; CDR2 reads SYDVKM. Trimming took 6 bases from V and 2 from J, leaving 11 bases between them.